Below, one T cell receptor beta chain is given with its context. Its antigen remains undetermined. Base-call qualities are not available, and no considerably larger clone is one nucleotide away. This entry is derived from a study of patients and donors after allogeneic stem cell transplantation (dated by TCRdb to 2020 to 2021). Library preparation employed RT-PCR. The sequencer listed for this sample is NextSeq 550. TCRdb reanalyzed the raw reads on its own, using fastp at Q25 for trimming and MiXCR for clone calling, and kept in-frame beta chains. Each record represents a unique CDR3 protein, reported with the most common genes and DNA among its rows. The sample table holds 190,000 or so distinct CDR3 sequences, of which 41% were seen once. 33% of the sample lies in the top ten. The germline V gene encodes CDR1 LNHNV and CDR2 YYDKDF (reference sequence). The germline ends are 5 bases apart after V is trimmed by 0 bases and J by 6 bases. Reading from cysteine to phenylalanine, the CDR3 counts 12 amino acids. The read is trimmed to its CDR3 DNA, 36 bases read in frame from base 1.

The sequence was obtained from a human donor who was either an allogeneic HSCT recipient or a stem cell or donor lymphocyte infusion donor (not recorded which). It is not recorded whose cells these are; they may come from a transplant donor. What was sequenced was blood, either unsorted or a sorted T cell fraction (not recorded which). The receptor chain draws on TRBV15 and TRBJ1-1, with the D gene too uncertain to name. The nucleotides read TGTGCCACCAGCAGAGATCAGGCTGAAGCTTTCTTT. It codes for CATSRDQAEAFF.